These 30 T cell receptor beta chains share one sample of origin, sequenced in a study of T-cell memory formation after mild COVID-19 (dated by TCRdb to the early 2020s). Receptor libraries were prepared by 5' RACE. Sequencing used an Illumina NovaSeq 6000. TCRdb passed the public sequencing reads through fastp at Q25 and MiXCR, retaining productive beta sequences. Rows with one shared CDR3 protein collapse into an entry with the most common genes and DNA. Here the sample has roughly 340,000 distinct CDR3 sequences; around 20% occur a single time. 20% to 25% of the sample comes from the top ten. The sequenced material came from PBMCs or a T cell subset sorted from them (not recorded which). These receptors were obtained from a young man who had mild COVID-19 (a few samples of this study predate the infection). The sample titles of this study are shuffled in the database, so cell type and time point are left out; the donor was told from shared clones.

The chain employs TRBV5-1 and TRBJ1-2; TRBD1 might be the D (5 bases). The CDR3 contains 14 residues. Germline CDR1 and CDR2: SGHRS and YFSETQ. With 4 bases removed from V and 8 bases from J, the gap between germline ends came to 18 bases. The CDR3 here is CASSRPGEGRGYTF. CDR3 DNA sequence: TGCGCCAGCAGCCGGCCGGGGGAAGGTCGAGGCTACACCTTC. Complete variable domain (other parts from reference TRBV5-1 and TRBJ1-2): KAGVTQTPRYLIKTRGQQVTLSCSPISGHRSVSWYQQTPGQGLQFLFEYFSETQRNKGNFPGRFSGRQFSNSRSEMNVSTLELGDSALYLCASSRPGEGRGYTFGSGTRLTVV.

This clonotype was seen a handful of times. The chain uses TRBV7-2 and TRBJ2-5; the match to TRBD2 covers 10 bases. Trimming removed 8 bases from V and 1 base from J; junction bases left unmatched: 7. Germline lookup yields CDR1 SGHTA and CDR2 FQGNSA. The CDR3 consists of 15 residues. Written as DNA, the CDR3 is TGTGCCAGCGGCAGGACTAGCGGCTTCCAAGAGACCCAGTACTTC. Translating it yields CASGRTSGFQETQYF.

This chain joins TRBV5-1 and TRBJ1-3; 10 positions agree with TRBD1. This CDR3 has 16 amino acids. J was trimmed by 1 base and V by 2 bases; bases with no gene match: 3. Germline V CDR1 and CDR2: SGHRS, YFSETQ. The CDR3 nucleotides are TGCGCCAGCAGCTTCGGACAGGGGGGTTCTGGAAACACCATATATTTT. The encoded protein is CASSFGQGGSGNTIYF.

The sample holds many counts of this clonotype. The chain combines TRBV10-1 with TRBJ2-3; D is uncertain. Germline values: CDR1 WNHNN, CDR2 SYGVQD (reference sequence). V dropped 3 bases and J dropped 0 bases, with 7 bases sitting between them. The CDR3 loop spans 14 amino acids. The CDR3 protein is CASSEARSTDTQYF. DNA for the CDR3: TGCGCCAGCAGTGAAGCTAGGAGCACAGATACGCAGTATTTT.

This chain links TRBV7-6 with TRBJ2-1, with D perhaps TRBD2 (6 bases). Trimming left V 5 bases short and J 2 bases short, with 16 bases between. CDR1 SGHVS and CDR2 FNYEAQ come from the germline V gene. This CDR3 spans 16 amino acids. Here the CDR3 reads CASSPESGLTYNEQFF. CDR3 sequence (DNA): TGTGCCAGCAGCCCAGAATCGGGACTTACCTACAATGAGCAGTTCTTC.

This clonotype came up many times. The CDR3 spells CASSPNRGLGEQYV. CDR3 DNA: TGTGCCAGCAGCCCTAATCGGGGGTTGGGCGAGCAGTACGTC. The V call is TRBV7-2, the J call TRBJ2-7; D might be TRBD2 (6 bases). V lost 5 bases to trimming and J lost 6 bases, with 17 bases between them. This CDR3 is built from 14 residues. Germline V lookup: CDR1 SGHTA, CDR2 FQGNSA.

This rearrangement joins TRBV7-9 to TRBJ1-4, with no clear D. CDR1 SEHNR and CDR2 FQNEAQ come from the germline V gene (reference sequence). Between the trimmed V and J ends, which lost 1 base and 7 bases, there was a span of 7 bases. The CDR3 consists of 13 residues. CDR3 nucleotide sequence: TGTGCCAGCAGCTTAGGGGGATCTGAAAAACTGTTTTTT. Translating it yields CASSLGGSEKLFF.

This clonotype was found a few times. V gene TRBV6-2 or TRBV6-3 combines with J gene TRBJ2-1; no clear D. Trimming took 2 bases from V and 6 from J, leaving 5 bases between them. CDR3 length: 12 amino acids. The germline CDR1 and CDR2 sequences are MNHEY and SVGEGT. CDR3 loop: CASSYGLNEQFF. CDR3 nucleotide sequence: TGTGCCAGCAGTTACGGCCTCAATGAGCAGTTCTTC.

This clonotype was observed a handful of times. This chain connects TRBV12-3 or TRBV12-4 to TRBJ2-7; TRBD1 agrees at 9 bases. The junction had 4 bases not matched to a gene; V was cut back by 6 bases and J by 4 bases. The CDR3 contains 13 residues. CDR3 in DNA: TGTGCCAGCAGAGGGACAGGGTTGTACGAGCAGTACTTC. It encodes CASRGTGLYEQYF.

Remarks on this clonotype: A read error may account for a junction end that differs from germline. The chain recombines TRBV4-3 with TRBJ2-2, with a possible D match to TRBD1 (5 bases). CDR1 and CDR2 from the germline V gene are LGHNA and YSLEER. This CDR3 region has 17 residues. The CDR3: CASSRSPGRADTVELFF. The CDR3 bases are TGCGCCAGCAGCCGCTCACCCGGCAGGGCGGACACCGTGGAGCTGTTTTTT.

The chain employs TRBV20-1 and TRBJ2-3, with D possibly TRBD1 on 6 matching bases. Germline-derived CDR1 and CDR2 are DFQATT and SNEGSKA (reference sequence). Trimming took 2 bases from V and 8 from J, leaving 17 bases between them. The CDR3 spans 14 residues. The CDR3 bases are TGCAGTGCTAGACTTAGAACAGGGAGCGTTACGCAGTATTTT. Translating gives CSARLRTGSVTQYF.

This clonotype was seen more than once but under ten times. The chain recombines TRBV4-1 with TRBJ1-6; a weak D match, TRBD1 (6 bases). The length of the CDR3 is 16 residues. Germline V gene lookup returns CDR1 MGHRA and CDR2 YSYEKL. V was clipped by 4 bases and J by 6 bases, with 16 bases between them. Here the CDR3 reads CASSPEGGALNSPLHF. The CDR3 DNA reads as TGCGCCAGCAGCCCTGAAGGGGGGGCCCTTAATTCACCCCTCCACTTT.

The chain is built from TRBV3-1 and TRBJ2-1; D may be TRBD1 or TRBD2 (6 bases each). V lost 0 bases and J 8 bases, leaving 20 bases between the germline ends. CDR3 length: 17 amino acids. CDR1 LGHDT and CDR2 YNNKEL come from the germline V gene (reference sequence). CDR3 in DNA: TGTGCCAGCAGCCAAGACGGTCGAAGGGGGGCCCTAGATGAGCAGTTCTTC. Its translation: CASSQDGRRGALDEQFF.

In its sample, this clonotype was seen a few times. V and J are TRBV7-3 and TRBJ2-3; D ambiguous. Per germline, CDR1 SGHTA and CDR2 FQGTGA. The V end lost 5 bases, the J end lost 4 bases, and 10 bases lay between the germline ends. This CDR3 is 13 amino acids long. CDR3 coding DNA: TGTGCCAGCAGCCCTCAGGAGCCAGATACGCAGTATTTT. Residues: CASSPQEPDTQYF.

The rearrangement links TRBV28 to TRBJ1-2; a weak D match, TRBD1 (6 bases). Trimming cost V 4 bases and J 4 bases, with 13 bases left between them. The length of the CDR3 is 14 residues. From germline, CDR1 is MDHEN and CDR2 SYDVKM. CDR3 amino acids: CASSSGTIGYGYTF. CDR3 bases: TGTGCCAGCAGTTCGGGGACAATCGGCTATGGCTACACCTTC.

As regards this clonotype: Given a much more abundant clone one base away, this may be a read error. In DNA, the CDR3 is TGCAGCGTTGGGAGTAGGGATACGCGGTATTTT. Translation gives CSVGSRDTRYF. The chain links TRBV29-1 to TRBJ2-3; D not certain. Germline V lookup: CDR1 SQVTM, CDR2 ANQGSEA. The CDR3 length is 11 residues.

CDR3 DNA: TGTGCCAGCAGCGTAGGGACAGGGGGAGATACGCAGTATTTT. Translation gives CASSVGTGGDTQYF. V is TRBV9 and J is TRBJ2-3, with 10 bases matching TRBD1. Germline V gives CDR1 SGDLS, CDR2 YYNGEE. V trimming: 0 bases; J trimming: 5 bases; junction bases outside the gene matches: 0. This CDR3 has 14 residues.

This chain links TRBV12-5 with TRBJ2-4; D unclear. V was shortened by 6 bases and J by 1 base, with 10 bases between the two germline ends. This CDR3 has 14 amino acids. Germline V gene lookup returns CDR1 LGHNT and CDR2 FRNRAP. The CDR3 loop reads CASGTPRAKNIQYF. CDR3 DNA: TGTGCTAGTGGGACCCCGAGGGCCAAAAACATTCAGTACTTC. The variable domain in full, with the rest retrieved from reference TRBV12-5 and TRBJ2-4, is DARVTQTPRHKVTEMGQEVTMRCQPILGHNTVFWYRQTMMQGLELLAYFRNRAPLDDSGMPKDRFSAEMPDATLATLKIQPSEPRDSAVYFCASGTPRAKNIQYFGAGTRLSVL.

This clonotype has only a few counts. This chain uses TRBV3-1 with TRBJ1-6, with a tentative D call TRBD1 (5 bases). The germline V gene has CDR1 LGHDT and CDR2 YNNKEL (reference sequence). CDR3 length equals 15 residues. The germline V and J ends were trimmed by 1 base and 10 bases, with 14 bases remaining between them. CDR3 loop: CASSQGAGTKSPLHF. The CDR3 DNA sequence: TGTGCCAGCAGCCAAGGGGCCGGGACTAAGTCACCCCTCCACTTT. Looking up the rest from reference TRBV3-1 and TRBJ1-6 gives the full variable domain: DTAVSQTPKYLVTQMGNDKSIKCEQNLGHDTMYWYKQDSKKFLKIMFSYNNKELIINETVPNRFSPKSPDKAHLNLHINSLELGDSAVYFCASSQGAGTKSPLHFGNGTRLTVT.

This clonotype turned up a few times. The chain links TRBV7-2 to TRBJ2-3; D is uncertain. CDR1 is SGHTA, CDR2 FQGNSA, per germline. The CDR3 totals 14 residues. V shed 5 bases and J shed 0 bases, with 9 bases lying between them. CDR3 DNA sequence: TGTGCCAGCAGCCATGCTGGGAGCACAGATACGCAGTATTTT. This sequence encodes CASSHAGSTDTQYF. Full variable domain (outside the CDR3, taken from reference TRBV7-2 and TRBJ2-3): GAGVSQSPSNKVTEKGKDVELRCDPISGHTALYWYRQSLGQGLEFLIYFQGNSAPDKSGLPSDRFSAERTGGSVSTLTIQRTQQEDSAVYLCASSHAGSTDTQYFGPGTRLTVL.

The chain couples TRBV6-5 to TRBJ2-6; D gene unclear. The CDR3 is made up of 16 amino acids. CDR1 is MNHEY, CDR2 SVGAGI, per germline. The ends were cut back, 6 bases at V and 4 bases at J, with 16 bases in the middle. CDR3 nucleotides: TGTGCCAGCAGAAACGCGTGGGCGTCCGGGGCCAACGTCCTGACTTTC. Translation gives CASRNAWASGANVLTF.

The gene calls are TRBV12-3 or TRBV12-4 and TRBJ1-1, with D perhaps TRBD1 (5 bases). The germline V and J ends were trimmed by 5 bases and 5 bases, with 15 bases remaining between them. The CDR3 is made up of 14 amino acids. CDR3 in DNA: TGTGCCAGCAGTCCTACCCGGGGGGGAACTGAAGCTTTCTTT. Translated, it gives CASSPTRGGTEAFF.

As DNA, the CDR3 is TGCAGCGTTGACAAGCGGGGGATAGATACGCAGTATTTT. Encoded protein: CSVDKRGIDTQYF. V and J are TRBV29-1 and TRBJ2-3; 8 bases are shared with TRBD2. This CDR3 has 13 residues. Looked up from germline, CDR1 is SQVTM and CDR2 is ANQGSEA. After removal of 3 bases from V and 5 bases from J, the junction contained 4 bases not matched to a gene.

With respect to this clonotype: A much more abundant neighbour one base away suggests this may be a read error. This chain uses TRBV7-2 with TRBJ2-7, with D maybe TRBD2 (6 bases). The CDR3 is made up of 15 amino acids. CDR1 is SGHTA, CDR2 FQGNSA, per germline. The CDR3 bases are TGTGCCAGCAGCCGGCCGGGACTTGGCTCCTACGAGAAGTACTTC. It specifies CASSRPGLGSYEKYF.

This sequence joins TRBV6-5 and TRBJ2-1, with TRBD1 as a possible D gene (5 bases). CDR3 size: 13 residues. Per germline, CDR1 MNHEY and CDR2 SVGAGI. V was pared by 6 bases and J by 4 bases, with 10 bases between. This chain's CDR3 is CASRRQFYNEQFF. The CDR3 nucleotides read TGTGCCAGCAGACGACAGTTTTACAATGAGCAGTTCTTC.

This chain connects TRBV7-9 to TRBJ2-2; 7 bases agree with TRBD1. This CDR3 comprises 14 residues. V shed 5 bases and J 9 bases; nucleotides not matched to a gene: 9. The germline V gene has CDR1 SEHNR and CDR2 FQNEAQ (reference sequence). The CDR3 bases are TGTGCCAGCAGCCCGAGTGAGGGACAGCGGGAGCTGTTTTTT. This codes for CASSPSEGQRELFF.

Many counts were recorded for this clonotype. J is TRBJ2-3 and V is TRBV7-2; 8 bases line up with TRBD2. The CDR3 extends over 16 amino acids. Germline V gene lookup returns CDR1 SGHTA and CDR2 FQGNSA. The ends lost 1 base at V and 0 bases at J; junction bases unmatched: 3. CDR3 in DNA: TGTGCCAGCAGCTTAGTTGCGGGGGGAAGCACAGATACGCAGTATTTT. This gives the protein CASSLVAGGSTDTQYF. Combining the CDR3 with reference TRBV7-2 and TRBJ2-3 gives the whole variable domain GAGVSQSPSNKVTEKGKDVELRCDPISGHTALYWYRQSLGQGLEFLIYFQGNSAPDKSGLPSDRFSAERTGGSVSTLTIQRTQQEDSAVYLCASSLVAGGSTDTQYFGPGTRLTVL.

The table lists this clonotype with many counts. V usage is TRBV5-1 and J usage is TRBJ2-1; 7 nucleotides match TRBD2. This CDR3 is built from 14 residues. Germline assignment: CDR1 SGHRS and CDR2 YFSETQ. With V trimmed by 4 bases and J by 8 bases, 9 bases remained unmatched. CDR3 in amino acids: CASSKWGGSDEQFF. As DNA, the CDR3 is TGCGCCAGCAGCAAGTGGGGGGGGAGCGATGAGCAGTTCTTC.

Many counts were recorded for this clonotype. CDR3 nucleotides: TGTGCCAGCAGCTTAGGAACAGGGGTGACTGAAGCTTTCTTT. Its protein is CASSLGTGVTEAFF. The chain links TRBV11-2 to TRBJ1-1; 7 bases are a match to TRBD1. Germline-derived CDR1 and CDR2 are SGHAT and FQNNGV. Trimming removed 1 base from V and 5 bases from J; junction bases left unmatched: 4. The CDR3 totals 14 residues. Full variable domain (missing parts from reference TRBV11-2 and TRBJ1-1): EAGVAQSPRYKIIEKRQSVAFWCNPISGHATLYWYQQILGQGPKLLIQFQNNGVVDDSQLPKDRFSAERLKGVDSTLKIQPAKLEDSAVYLCASSLGTGVTEAFFGQGTRLTVV.

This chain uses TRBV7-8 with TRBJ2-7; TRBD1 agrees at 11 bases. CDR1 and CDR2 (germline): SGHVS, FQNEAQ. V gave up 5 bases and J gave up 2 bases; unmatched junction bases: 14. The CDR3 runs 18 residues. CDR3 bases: TGTGCCAGCAGCCTCATAGGGGAAGGGACAGGGGGAACCTACGAGCAGTACGTC. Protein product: CASSLIGEGTGGTYEQYV.